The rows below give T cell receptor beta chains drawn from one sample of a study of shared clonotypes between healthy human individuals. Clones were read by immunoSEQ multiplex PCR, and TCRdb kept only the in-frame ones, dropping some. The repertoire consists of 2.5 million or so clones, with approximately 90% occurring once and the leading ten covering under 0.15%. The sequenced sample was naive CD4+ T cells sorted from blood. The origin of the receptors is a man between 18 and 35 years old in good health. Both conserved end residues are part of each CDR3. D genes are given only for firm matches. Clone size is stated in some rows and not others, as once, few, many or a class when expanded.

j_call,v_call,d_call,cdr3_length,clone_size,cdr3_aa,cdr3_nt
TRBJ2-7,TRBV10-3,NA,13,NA,CAISDRGASEQYF,TGTGCCATCAGTGACCGCGGAGCCAGCGAGCAGTACTTC
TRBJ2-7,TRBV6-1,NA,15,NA,CASSESWGSSYEQYF,TGTGCCAGCAGTGAAAGTTGGGGCAGCTCCTACGAGCAGTACTTC
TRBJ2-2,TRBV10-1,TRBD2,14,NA,CASNGGKVTGELFF,TGCGCCAGCAACGGGGGGAAGGTCACCGGGGAGCTGTTTTTT
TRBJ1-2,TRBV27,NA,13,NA,CASAPTWGLGYTF,TGTGCCAGCGCCCCTACGTGGGGCCTTGGCTACACCTTC
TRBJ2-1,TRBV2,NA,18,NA,CASSFSPPGARTYNEQFF,TGTGCCAGCAGTTTCTCCCCCCCGGGGGCTCGAACCTACAATGAGCAGTTCTTC
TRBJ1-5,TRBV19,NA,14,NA,CASSRGGGNQPQHF,TGTGCCAGTAGCAGAGGAGGGGGCAATCAGCCCCAGCATTTT
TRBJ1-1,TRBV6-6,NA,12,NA,CSSSSQTAEAFF,TGTTCCAGCAGTTCCCAGACAGCTGAAGCTTTCTTT
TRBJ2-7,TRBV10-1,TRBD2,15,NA,CASRGLAGESGEQYF,TGCGCCAGCAGGGGACTAGCGGGAGAGTCCGGCGAGCAGTACTTC
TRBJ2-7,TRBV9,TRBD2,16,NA,CASSVGTSGRSYEQYF,TGTGCCAGCAGCGTAGGGACTAGCGGGAGGTCCTACGAGCAGTACTTC
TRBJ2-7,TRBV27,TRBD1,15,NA,CASRPGTGSFYEQYF,TGTGCCAGCAGGCCTGGGACAGGGAGTTTCTACGAGCAGTACTTC
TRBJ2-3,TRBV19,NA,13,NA,CASSILITDTQYF,TGTGCCAGTAGTATTCTCATCACAGATACGCAGTATTTT
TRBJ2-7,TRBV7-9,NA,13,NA,CASGFGRSYEQYF,TGTGCCAGCGGCTTCGGCAGGTCCTACGAGCAGTACTTC
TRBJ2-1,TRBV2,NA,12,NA,CASSRGSSEQFF,TGTGCCAGCAGTCGGGGTAGTAGTGAGCAGTTCTTC
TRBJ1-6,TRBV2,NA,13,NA,CASSEEGFSPLHF,TGTGCCAGCAGTGAGGAGGGTTTTTCACCCCTCCACTTT
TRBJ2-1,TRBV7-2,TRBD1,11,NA,CASSSGGGSVF,TGTGCCAGCAGCTCAGGGGGCGGATCGGTCTTC
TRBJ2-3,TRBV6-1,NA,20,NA,CASSEAPPHRGGASTDTQYF,TGTGCCAGCAGTGAAGCCCCGCCGCATCGAGGGGGTGCTAGCACAGATACGCAGTATTTT
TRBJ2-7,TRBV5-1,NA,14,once,CASSLERSSYEQYF,TGCGCCAGCAGCTTGGAGCGGAGCTCCTACGAGCAGTACTTC
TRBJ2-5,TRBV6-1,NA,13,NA,CASRAPLGETQYF,TGTGCCAGCAGAGCGCCCCTGGGAGAGACCCAGTACTTC
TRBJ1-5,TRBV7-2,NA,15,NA,CASSLVGGGNQPQHF,TGTGCCAGCAGCTTAGTCGGGGGGGGCAATCAGCCCCAGCATTTT
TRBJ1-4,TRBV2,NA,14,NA,CASSLLDGNEKLFF,TGTGCCAGCAGTCTATTGGACGGTAATGAAAAACTGTTTTTT
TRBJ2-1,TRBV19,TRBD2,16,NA,CASSIIREGPRDEQFF,TGTGCCAGTAGTATTATTAGGGAGGGTCCGCGGGATGAGCAGTTCTTC
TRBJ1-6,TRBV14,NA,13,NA,CASSQDWNSPLHF,TGTGCCAGCAGCCAAGATTGGAATTCACCCCTCCACTTT
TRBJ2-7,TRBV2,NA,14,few,CASKAVQGTYEQYF,TGTGCCAGCAAAGCGGTCCAGGGGACCTACGAGCAGTACTTC